This T cell receptor (beta chain) was recovered during a study of graft-versus-host responses after intestinal transplantation (dated by TCRdb to the early 2020s). With respect to the entire study: Recipients received multivisceral, liver-intestinal, or isolated intestinal transplants. Of the 20 to 30 intestinal transplant recipients enrolled in the cohort, one of whom was a retransplant, a few patients without pretransplant specimens were excluded. Bulk TCR-beta CDR3 sequencing was used to track graft-versus-host and host-versus-graft alloreactive T cell clones in the graft, circulation and bone marrow after intestinal transplantation. A peak of at least 4% donor T cells among recipient peripheral blood mononuclear cells was the definition used for donor T cell macrochimerism. Alloreactive clones were identified by sequencing pre-transplant mixed lymphocyte reaction products and comparing these products with unstimulated pre-transplant donor and recipient T cells. Every recipient was given anti-thymocyte globulin induction, followed by roughly 3 years of maintenance tacrolimus and steroids. Instead of going to the commercial service, samples from a few later patients were sequenced in-house on an Illumina MiSeq and processed with MiXCR.

The sample's time point label, decoded: cells obtained before transplantation from donor or recipient. CD3+CD4+ and CD3+CD8+ populations were FACS-sorted from unstimulated pre-transplant donor and recipient cells taken from spleen or lymph nodes. In regard to this clone: Its antigen is unknown. Base qualities are not at hand, and no much larger clone is one base apart.

Libraries were built with the immunoSEQ multiplex PCR assay. For most patients, genomic DNA was isolated with the Qiagen DNeasy Blood and Tissue Kit and shipped frozen to Adaptive Biotechnologies for TCR sequencing. For most patients, genomic DNA was subjected to high-throughput TCR-beta CDR3 sequencing by Adaptive Biotechnologies. The study's own analysis went as follows. TCR sequencing data were retrieved from Adaptive's ImmunoSEQ software for about 17 patients, whereas a few other patients were processed with MiXCR and VDJtools. To correct CD4 versus CD8 sorting errors, any sequence found in both subsets at a frequency ratio below 5:1 was removed. Because the origin of CDR3 nucleotide sequences shared between donor and recipient could not be assigned, those sequences were removed. To count as alloreactive, a clone needed at least 2-fold expansion over unstimulated cells and a minimum CFSE-low frequency of 0.002% (template counts) or 0.001% (read counts). Clones were considered mappable if detected in sequenced pre-transplant spleen, lymph node, or MLR CFSE-low populations of the donor or recipient. The cumulative frequency of alloreactive clones was calculated as a percentage of all sequences, weighted by copy number. TCRdb retrieved this table from immuneACCESS and kept in-frame rearrangements only. Not all clones are present; in checked studies, unresolved V genes account for under half, and no reason is known for the remainder. The DNA was the basis for D and trimming; V, J and clone size are from that table. Across this sample there are about 96,000 clones, with more than 85% seen only once. Roughly 0.17% of the sample comes from the top ten.

On the study overall, not on this receptor specifically: Early after transplant, declines in HvG clones were associated with peak levels of circulating GvH clones. GvH clones were found in recipient bone marrow, and some of the GvH clones appeared earlier in ileal mucosa or blood, which is consistent with an intestinal mucosal origin. The relatively low number and heterogeneity of intestinal transplant patients limited the conclusions. Patients with donor T cell macrochimerism had high GvH to HvG T cell clonal ratios in their allografts.

Reading the germline V gene (reference sequence) gives CDR1 WNHNN and CDR2 SYGVQD. V lost 3 bases and J lost 3 bases, and the count of bases not matched to a germline gene is 6. The CDR3 spans 15 residues, from the cysteine through the phenylalanine. CDR3 DNA is the only sequence kept; it has 45 bases, read in frame from the first base. The sequencing here drew on unstimulated CD4+ T cells sorted from spleen or lymph node cells, taken before intestinal transplant. The sequence came from a human donor who received an intestinal transplant. The chain is assembled from TRBV10-1 and TRBJ1-2, with 8 middle bases fitting TRBD1. The sequence in DNA is TGCGCCAGCAGTGACCCTGGACAGGGTGACTATGGCTACACCTTC. Its product reads: CASSDPGQGDYGYTF.